This passage covers 4 T cell receptor beta chains from one sample sequenced in a study of blood T cell repertoires in COVID-19. Sequencing was performed with immunoSEQ multiplex PCR; in TCRdb, only in-frame clones are kept and a portion is missing. The sample consists of around 330,000 clones, around 84% of them appearing once. Sequenced: PBMCs or T cells enriched from blood (not recorded which). The receptor set was obtained from a woman aged 25 to 39 who had been exposed to COVID-19.

J is TRBJ2-7 and V is TRBV27; tentative D call: TRBD2 (6 bases). The CDR3 sequence is 16 residues long. Germline V CDR1 and CDR2: MNHEY, SMNVEV (reference sequence). Trimming pared 3 bases from V and 7 bases from J, leaving 22 bases between. DNA for the CDR3: TGTGCCAGCAGTTTGGTTGGGGGACTCGATTCTAGAGAGCAGTACTTC. Its translation: CASSLVGGLDSREQYF.

CDR3 nucleotides: TGTGCCAGCAGTACGGGACAGGGGGCTCAGCCCCAGCATTTT. Translation: CASSTGQGAQPQHF. The chain is built from TRBV27 and TRBJ1-5; 12 nucleotides align to TRBD1. This CDR3 has 14 residues. V lost 5 bases to trimming and J lost 6 bases; unmatched junction nucleotides: 2. Germline CDR1 is MNHEY and CDR2 is SMNVEV (reference sequence).

The gene calls are TRBV5-1 and TRBJ2-7; 8 bases align to TRBD2. The V gene end was trimmed by 3 bases and the J gene end by 4 bases; junction bases not matched to a gene: 6. From germline, CDR1 is SGHRS and CDR2 YFSETQ. The CDR3 contains 14 residues. For the CDR3, the DNA is TGCGCCAGCAGCTATAGCGGGAATGAATACGAGCAGTACTTC. This translates into CASSYSGNEYEQYF.

The V gene is TRBV9, the J gene TRBJ2-5; 13 nucleotides align to TRBD2. CDR3 length: 15 amino acids. Germline trimming cut 4 bases from V and 7 bases from J; bases unmatched to any gene: 7. Germline V gene sequence: CDR1 SGDLS, CDR2 YYNGEE. Here the CDR3 reads CASSSRTSGGGTQYF. In nucleotides, the CDR3 is TGTGCCAGCAGCTCCCGGACTAGCGGGGGAGGGACCCAGTACTTC.